A selection of T cell receptor beta chains follows, all from one sample in a study of radiotherapy plus CTLA-4 blockade in lung cancer. Only in-frame clones appear in the TCRdb table, and some are missing; sequencing was by immunoSEQ multiplex PCR. The data hold nearly 110,000 clones, with 85% to 90% observed a single time. Sequenced material: peripheral blood, taken from a patient treated with radiotherapy plus ipilimumab. The receptors derive from a human donor with non-small cell lung cancer that progressed on radiotherapy plus ipilimumab. Some clones in this sample may be carry-over from other donors' samples. Both conserved end residues are part of each CDR3. A D gene is named only where the DNA matches it firmly. Some rows mark clone size as missing; the rest say once, few, many or name a class of expanded clone.

V	size	J	D	CDR3	DNA
TRBV2	NA	TRBJ2-7	TRBD1	CASRDRGDEQYF	TGTGCCAGCAGGGACAGGGGCGACGAGCAGTACTTC
TRBV5-4	NA	TRBJ1-3	NA	CASSLEVGAGNTIYF	TGTGCCAGCAGCTTGGAGGTGGGTGCTGGAAACACCATATATTTT
TRBV7-2	NA	TRBJ1-6	NA	CASSPRERVSGSPLHF	TGTGCCAGCAGCCCCCGTGAGCGGGTTAGTGGGTCACCCCTCCACTTT
TRBV7-8	medium-sized	TRBJ1-4	NA	CASSLAWSQGRGEKLFF	TGTGCCAGCAGCTTAGCTTGGTCACAGGGAAGGGGGGAAAAACTGTTTTTT
TRBV15	NA	TRBJ2-6	NA	CATSTPGGGAGANVLTF	TGTGCCACCAGCACCCCCGGAGGGGGAGCTGGGGCCAACGTCCTGACTTTC
TRBV30	NA	TRBJ2-5	TRBD2	CAWSGTSLSETQYF	TGTGCCTGGAGTGGGACTAGCTTGTCGGAGACCCAGTACTTC
TRBV11-3	NA	TRBJ1-4	TRBD1	CASRPKPPTGNEKLFF	TGTGCCAGCAGACCCAAGCCCCCGACAGGGAATGAAAAACTGTTTTTT
TRBV5-1	NA	TRBJ2-1	NA	CASSLVGSYNEQFF	TGCGCCAGCAGCTTGGTTGGGTCATACAATGAGCAGTTCTTC
TRBV5-6	once	TRBJ2-7	TRBD1	CASSLLDREAYEQYF	TGTGCCAGCAGCTTGTTGGACAGGGAGGCCTACGAGCAGTACTTC
TRBV4-3	NA	TRBJ2-1	NA	CASSRHGTYEQFF	TGCGCCAGCAGCCGACACGGGACTTATGAGCAGTTCTTC
TRBV18	NA	TRBJ1-5	NA	CASSPSHGGDQPQHF	TGTGCCAGCTCACCGTCTCACGGGGGGGACCAGCCCCAGCATTTT
TRBV7-9	NA	TRBJ2-2	TRBD1	CASSLGGQLDTGELFF	TGTGCCAGCAGCTTAGGGGGACAGTTGGACACCGGGGAGCTGTTTTTT
TRBV5-1	few	TRBJ2-5	TRBD2	CASSFGAGGTFQETQYF	TGCGCCAGCAGCTTCGGGGCGGGGGGAACCTTCCAAGAGACCCAGTACTTC
TRBV10-3	NA	TRBJ2-7	TRBD1	CAISDQGQGYYEQYF	TGTGCCATCAGTGACCAGGGACAGGGGTACTACGAGCAGTACTTC
TRBV5-1	NA	TRBJ2-7	NA	CASSPSGGVAYEQYF	TGCGCCAGCAGCCCCTCGGGCGGGGTAGCCTACGAGCAGTACTTC
TRBV29-1	NA	TRBJ2-7	NA	CSVASGADDEQYF	TGCAGCGTTGCATCCGGGGCGGACGACGAGCAGTACTTC
TRBV27	NA	TRBJ2-7	TRBD1	CASRSFRTGSYEQYF	TGTGCCAGCAGAAGCTTTAGGACAGGGTCCTACGAGCAGTACTTC
TRBV6-1	few	TRBJ1-3	NA	CAAINGNTIYF	TGTGCCGCTATAAATGGAAACACCATATATTTT
TRBV9	NA	TRBJ2-3	NA	CASSDTTSTDTQYF	TGTGCCAGCAGTGATACTACTAGCACAGATACGCAGTATTTT
TRBV9	NA	TRBJ2-3	TRBD1	CASSYSTGSPAQYF	TGTGCCAGCAGCTACTCGACAGGGTCCCCCGCGCAGTATTTT
TRBV7-3	NA	TRBJ2-1	NA	CASSLGGAARGYNEQFF	TGTGCCAGCAGCTTGGGTGGGGCCGCCCGGGGATACAATGAGCAGTTCTTC
TRBV30	NA	TRBJ1-6	NA	CAWREVPPSPLHF	TGTGCCTGGAGGGAAGTTCCCCCCTCACCCCTCCACTTT
TRBV6-1	NA	TRBJ1-6	NA	CASRAQGSNNSPLHF	TGTGCCAGCAGGGCGCAGGGATCGAATAATTCACCCCTCCACTTT
TRBV6-6	NA	TRBJ2-3	TRBD2	CASSPLAGGPDTQYF	TGTGCCAGCAGTCCCCTAGCGGGGGGACCAGATACGCAGTATTTT
TRBV11-2	NA	TRBJ2-7	NA	CASSIPGDPYEQYF	TGTGCCAGCAGCATTCCAGGGGACCCATACGAGCAGTACTTC
TRBV11-2	NA	TRBJ2-2	TRBD1	CASSLKNRGTGELFF	TGTGCCAGCAGCTTAAAGAACAGGGGGACCGGGGAGCTGTTTTTT
TRBV9	once	TRBJ2-3	TRBD2	CASSVGLAGGDTQYF	TGTGCCAGCAGCGTAGGGCTAGCGGGTGGAGATACGCAGTATTTT
TRBV7-2	once	TRBJ1-2	TRBD1	CASSLYRGGLTGYTF	TGTGCCAGCAGCTTGTACAGGGGGGGGCTTACAGGCTACACCTTC
TRBV11-1	NA	TRBJ2-1	TRBD2	CASSRQRGEQFF	TGTGCCAGCAGCCGCCAGCGGGGGGAGCAGTTCTTC
TRBV9	NA	TRBJ1-2	TRBD1	CASSTGDKYGYTF	TGTGCCAGCAGTACAGGGGATAAATATGGCTACACCTTC
TRBV9	NA	TRBJ2-3	TRBD2	CASSVVGTSGGDTQYF	TGTGCCAGCAGCGTAGTCGGGACTAGCGGGGGTGATACGCAGTATTTT
TRBV4-3	NA	TRBJ1-1	NA	CASSQGRWRGLATEAFF	TGCGCCAGCAGCCAAGGTAGGTGGAGGGGACTCGCTACTGAAGCTTTCTTT
TRBV5-1	NA	TRBJ2-2	NA	CASSPELDTGELFF	TGCGCCAGCAGCCCCGAGTTGGACACCGGGGAGCTGTTTTTT
TRBV7-8	NA	TRBJ2-5	NA	CASSSRRFQETQYF	TGTGCCAGCAGCTCCCGGCGGTTCCAAGAGACCCAGTACTTC
TRBV6-6	NA	TRBJ1-5	NA	CASSYEGRNQPQHF	TGTGCCAGCAGTTACGAGGGGCGCAATCAGCCCCAGCATTTT
TRBV29-1	NA	TRBJ2-1	NA	CSVAGANNEQFF	TGCAGCGTCGCCGGGGCTAATAATGAGCAGTTCTTC
TRBV9	NA	TRBJ2-7	TRBD1	CASSFGTATGYEQYF	TGTGCCAGCAGCTTCGGGACAGCGACCGGTTACGAGCAGTACTTC
TRBV5-1	once	TRBJ2-7	TRBD1	CASSPAGDRPSF	TGCGCCAGCAGCCCAGCCGGGGACAGGCCTTCCTTC
TRBV29-1	NA	TRBJ2-7	TRBD1	CSVIRDSNYEQYF	TGCAGCGTGATACGGGACAGTAATTACGAGCAGTACTTC
TRBV5-4	NA	TRBJ2-1	TRBD2	CASSYASGGPSYNEQFF	TGTGCCAGCAGCTACGCCAGCGGGGGGCCTTCATACAATGAGCAGTTCTTC
TRBV5-5	few	TRBJ2-5	NA	CASRATGSILGTQYF	TGTGCCAGCAGGGCGACAGGTTCAATCTTAGGGACCCAGTACTTC
TRBV6-5	NA	TRBJ2-5	TRBD2	CASTGTIGETQYF	TGTGCCAGCACCGGGACTATCGGAGAGACCCAGTACTTC
TRBV5-8	NA	TRBJ1-4	NA	CASSLRQSATNEKLFF	TGTGCCAGCAGCTTGAGACAGTCCGCAACTAATGAAAAATTGTTTTTT
TRBV11-2	NA	TRBJ2-5	TRBD1	CASSQRFSGGDYQETQYF	TGTGCCAGCAGTCAAAGGTTTTCAGGGGGCGACTACCAAGAGACCCAGTACTTC
TRBV6-5	once	TRBJ1-4	NA	CASSYSIRRGIEKLFF	TGTGCCAGCAGTTACTCGATCCGTAGGGGGATTGAAAAACTGTTTTTT